This note documents a single TCR beta chain sequence. Its target is not known. Positive CCR7 selection of CD45RO-negative cells yielded the naive CD8 cells, and terminally differentiated effector memory CD45RA+ cells were excluded. The data are from a study of shared clonotypes between healthy human individuals. Overall study: Three plates were used per donor for CD4 naive, three for CD4 memory, two for CD8 naive and one for CD8 memory. Study results and caveats: Clonotypes that were shared across four donors made up approximately 5% of naive CD4 clonotypes. Clonotype sharing among donors was expected to depend on sequencing depth.

Deep-level settings were used for running the assay. Some clones are missing from TCRdb's copy, which holds only in-frame ones; the method was immunoSEQ multiplex PCR. This table has 2 million to 2.5 million clones, 85% to 95% appearing once. Sequenced: naive CD8+ T cells from PBMCs. The sequence derives from a young man in good health. Some clones in this sample may be carry-over from other donors' samples.

The CDR3 here is CASSASPLATNEKLFF. CDR3 nucleotide sequence: TGTGCCAGCAGTGCCAGCCCACTTGCAACTAATGAAAAACTGTTTTTT. The chain is built from TRBV7-9 and TRBJ1-4; no definite D call. V was clipped by 6 bases and J by 0 bases, with 14 bases between them. In germline, CDR1 is SEHNR, CDR2 FQNEAQ (reference sequence). The CDR3 is 16 amino acids.